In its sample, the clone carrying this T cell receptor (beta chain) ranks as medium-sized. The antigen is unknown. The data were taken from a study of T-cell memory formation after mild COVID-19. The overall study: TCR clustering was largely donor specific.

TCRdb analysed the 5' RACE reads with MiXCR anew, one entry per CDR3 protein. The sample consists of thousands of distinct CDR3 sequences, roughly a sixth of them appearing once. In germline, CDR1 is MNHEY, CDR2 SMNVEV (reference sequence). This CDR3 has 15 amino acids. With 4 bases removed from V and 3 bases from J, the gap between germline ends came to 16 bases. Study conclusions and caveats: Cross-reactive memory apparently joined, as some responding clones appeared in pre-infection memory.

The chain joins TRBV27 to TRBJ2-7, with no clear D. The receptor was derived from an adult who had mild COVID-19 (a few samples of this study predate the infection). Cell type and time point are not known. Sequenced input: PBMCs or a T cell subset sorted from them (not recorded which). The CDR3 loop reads CASSSTPGKVYEQYF. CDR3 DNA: TGTGCCAGCAGTTCCACCCCCGGAAAGGTCTACGAGCAGTACTTC.